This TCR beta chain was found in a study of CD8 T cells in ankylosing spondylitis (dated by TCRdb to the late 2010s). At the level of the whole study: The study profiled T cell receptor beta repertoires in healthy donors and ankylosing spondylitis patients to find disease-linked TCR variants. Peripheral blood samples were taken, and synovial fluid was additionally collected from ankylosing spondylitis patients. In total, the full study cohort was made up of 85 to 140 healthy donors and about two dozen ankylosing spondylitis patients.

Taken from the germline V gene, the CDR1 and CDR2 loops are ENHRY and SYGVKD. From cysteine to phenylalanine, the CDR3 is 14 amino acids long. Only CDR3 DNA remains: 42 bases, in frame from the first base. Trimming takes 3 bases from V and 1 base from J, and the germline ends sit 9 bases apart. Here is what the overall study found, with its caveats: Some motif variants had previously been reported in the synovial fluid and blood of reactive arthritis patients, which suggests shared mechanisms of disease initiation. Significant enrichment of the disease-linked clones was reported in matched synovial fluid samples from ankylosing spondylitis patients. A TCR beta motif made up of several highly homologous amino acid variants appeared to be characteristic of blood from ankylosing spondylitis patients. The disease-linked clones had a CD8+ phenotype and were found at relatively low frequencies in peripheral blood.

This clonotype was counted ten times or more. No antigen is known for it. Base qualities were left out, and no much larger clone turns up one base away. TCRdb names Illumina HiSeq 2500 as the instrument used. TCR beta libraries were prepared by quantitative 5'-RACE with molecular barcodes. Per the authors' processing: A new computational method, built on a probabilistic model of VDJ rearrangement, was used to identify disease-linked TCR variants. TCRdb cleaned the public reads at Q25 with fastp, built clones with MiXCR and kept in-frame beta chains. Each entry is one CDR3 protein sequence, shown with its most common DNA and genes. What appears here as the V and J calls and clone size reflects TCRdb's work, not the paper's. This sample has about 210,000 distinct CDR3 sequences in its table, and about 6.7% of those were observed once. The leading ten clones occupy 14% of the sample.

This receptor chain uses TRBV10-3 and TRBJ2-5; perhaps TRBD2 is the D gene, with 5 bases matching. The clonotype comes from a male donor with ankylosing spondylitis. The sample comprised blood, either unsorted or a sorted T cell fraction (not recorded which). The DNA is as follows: TGTGCCATCAGTGAAACGGGGTCCCAAGAGACCCAGTACTTC. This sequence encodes CAISETGSQETQYF.